The 22 T cell receptor beta chains listed next were all sequenced from one sample in a study of blood T cell repertoires in COVID-19. Sequencing was performed with immunoSEQ multiplex PCR; in TCRdb, only in-frame clones are kept and a portion is missing. The data show more than 50,000 clones, roughly four fifths seen once. Sequencing input: peripheral blood. The receptors here all came from an older woman with acute or convalescent COVID-19.

J is TRBJ2-3 and V is TRBV27, with D possibly being TRBD2 (5 bases). This CDR3 has 15 amino acids. The V gene lost 6 bases and the J gene lost 2 bases, with 15 bases spanning the gap. Germline-derived CDR1 and CDR2 are MNHEY and SMNVEV (reference sequence). CDR3 nucleotides: TGTGCCAGCAGCCTGGGAGTGCGGTACACAGATACGCAGTATTTT. Protein sequence: CASSLGVRYTDTQYF.

The chain carries TRBV6-5 and TRBJ1-1, with a tentative D call TRBD1 (6 bases). V lost 5 bases and J lost 5, with 15 bases in between. CDR3 length: 14 amino acids. The germline gives CDR1 MNHEY, CDR2 SVGAGI. CDR3 region: CASSNTGLGTEAFF. The CDR3 nucleotides read TGTGCCAGCAGTAATACAGGGCTGGGGACTGAAGCTTTCTTT.

CDR3 coding DNA: TGTGCCAGCAGTTGGGACAGGGGCCCCTACGAGCAGTACTTC. Protein product: CASSWDRGPYEQYF. This chain joins TRBV7-2 and TRBJ2-7; 10 bases line up with TRBD1. After removal of 6 bases from V and 2 bases from J, the junction contained 4 bases not matched to a gene. The CDR3 totals 14 residues. Germline V gene data show CDR1 as SGHTA and CDR2 as FQGNSA.

The V gene is TRBV2, the J gene TRBJ2-5, with TRBD2 matching over 12 bases. The germline gives CDR1 SNHLY, CDR2 FYNNEI. Losses at the gene ends were 5 bases for V and 0 bases for J; bases not matched to a gene: 7. The CDR3 covers 17 residues. The CDR3 nucleotides read TGTGCCAGCAGTCCCTGGACTAGCGGGATGGACCAAGAGACCCAGTACTTC. This gives the protein CASSPWTSGMDQETQYF.

The V call is TRBV7-6, the J call TRBJ1-1; D not resolved. The germline V gene has CDR1 SGHVS and CDR2 FNYEAQ. V lost 2 bases and J lost 2, with 9 bases in between. The CDR3 spans 14 residues. CDR3 in amino acids: CASSLYSSNTEAFF. For the CDR3, the DNA is TGTGCCAGCAGCTTATACAGCTCCAACACTGAAGCTTTCTTT.

The V and J genes are TRBV6-8 and TRBJ2-5, with D unclear. Between the trimmed V and J ends, which lost 11 bases and 8 bases, there was a span of 21 bases. The CDR3 sequence is 13 residues long. The germline CDR1 and CDR2 sequences are MNHGY and SAAAGT. The CDR3 spells CAASYCYPRTQYF. The DNA of the CDR3 is TGTGCCGCCAGCTACTGTTATCCGCGTACCCAGTACTTC.

This rearrangement joins TRBV15 to TRBJ2-1; 11 nucleotides agree with TRBD2. Germline CDR1 and CDR2: LNHNV and YYDKDF (reference sequence). CDR3 size: 16 residues. V trimming: 0 bases; J trimming: 6 bases; junction bases outside the gene matches: 4. The chain's CDR3 is CATSRDPGLAANEQFF. CDR3 in DNA: TGTGCCACCAGCAGAGACCCGGGACTAGCGGCCAATGAGCAGTTCTTC.

This clone has more than one count but fewer than ten. V usage is TRBV5-8 and J usage is TRBJ1-1; D unclear. CDR3 length: 14 residues. The germline V gene has CDR1 SGHTS and CDR2 YDEGEE. V lost 0 bases, J lost 0 bases, and 6 bases lay in between. The CDR3 bases are TGTGCCAGCAGCTTGGACGGTATGAACACTGAAGCTTTCTTT. As protein: CASSLDGMNTEAFF. The variable domain in full, with the rest retrieved from reference TRBV5-8 and TRBJ1-1, is EAGVTQSPTHLIKTRGQQATLRCSPISGHTSVYWYQQALGLGLQFLLWYDEGEERNRGNFPPRFSGRQFPNYSSELNVNALELEDSALYLCASSLDGMNTEAFFGQGTRLTVV.

The gene calls are TRBV6-1 and TRBJ2-7; 11 bases are a match to TRBD2. V lost 4 bases and J lost 0; bases outside the gene matches: 5. The CDR3 covers 16 residues. CDR1 and CDR2 from the germline V gene are MNHNS and SASEGT. The CDR3 DNA follows: TGTGCCAGCAGTGGCCGACTAGCGGGATTCTCCTACGAGCAGTACTTC. It specifies CASSGRLAGFSYEQYF.

The chain links TRBV28 to TRBJ1-4; D is possibly TRBD1 (6 bases). The CDR3 is made up of 15 amino acids. Trimming shortened V by 6 bases and J by 3 bases, and 14 bases separated the two germline ends. CDR1 and CDR2 from the germline V gene are MDHEN and SYDVKM. The chain's CDR3 is CASRYGRGANEKLFF. In DNA form, the CDR3 reads TGTGCCAGCAGGTATGGCAGGGGTGCTAATGAAAAACTGTTTTTT. The whole variable domain, remainder taken from reference TRBV28 and TRBJ1-4, is DVKVTQSSRYLVKRTGEKVFLECVQDMDHENMFWYRQDPGLGLRLIYFSYDVKMKEKGDIPEGYSVSREKKERFSLILESASTNQTSMYLCASRYGRGANEKLFFGSGTQLSVL.

This rearrangement joins TRBV9 to TRBJ2-6; D is unresolved. Germline V gives CDR1 SGDLS, CDR2 YYNGEE. The CDR3 has 17 amino acids. The V and J ends lost 3 bases and 3 bases respectively, with 16 bases between them. This chain's CDR3 is CASSATAALGGANVLTF. CDR3 coding DNA: TGTGCCAGCAGCGCTACAGCTGCCCTCGGTGGGGCCAACGTCCTGACTTTC. The full variable domain, completed using reference TRBV9 and TRBJ2-6, is DSGVTQTPKHLITATGQRVTLRCSPRSGDLSVYWYQQSLDQGLQFLIQYYNGEERAKGNILERFSAQQFPDLHSELNLSSLELGDSALYFCASSATAALGGANVLTFGAGSRLTVL.

The rearrangement links TRBV24-1 to TRBJ2-3, with 7 bases aligning to TRBD1. The germline V gene has CDR1 KGHDR and CDR2 SFDVKD. V shed 7 bases and J 0 bases; nucleotides not matched to a gene: 3. The CDR3 totals 14 residues. CDR3 sequence reads: CATRGTASTDTQYF. The CDR3 DNA is TGTGCCACCAGGGGGACAGCTAGCACAGATACGCAGTATTTT.

The chain employs TRBV15 and TRBJ1-3; D possibly corresponds to TRBD1 (6 bases). Germline loops: CDR1 LNHNV, CDR2 YYDKDF (reference sequence). Trimming took off 1 base at V and 0 bases at J, with 13 bases between the two ends. This CDR3 is built from 17 residues. CDR3 residues: CATSRVGTLSSGNTIYF. CDR3 in DNA: TGTGCCACCAGCAGAGTTGGGACACTGAGCTCTGGAAACACCATATATTTT.

The rearrangement joins TRBV6-6 to TRBJ1-2; D is unclear. This CDR3 is 14 amino acids long. V was trimmed by 8 bases and J by 4 bases, leaving 17 bases between them. CDR1 and CDR2 (germline): MNHNY, SVGAGI (reference sequence). The DNA of the CDR3 is TGTGCCAGCTCCCAACGGCAGGTTAGCTATGGCTACACCTTC. Residues: CASSQRQVSYGYTF.

The chain couples TRBV5-5 to TRBJ2-7; weak D call: TRBD1 (6 bases). Germline CDR1 and CDR2: SGHKS and YYEKEE (reference sequence). The CDR3 is 15 amino acids. V dropped 0 bases and J dropped 2 bases, with 12 bases sitting between them. CDR3 bases: TGTGCCAGCAGCTTGGGGCAGGGGAAACCCTACGAGCAGTACTTC. It yields the protein CASSLGQGKPYEQYF.

The chain links TRBV29-1 to TRBJ1-1; D ambiguous. Germline V gives CDR1 SQVTM, CDR2 ANQGSEA. The germline V and J ends were trimmed by 1 base and 1 base, with 10 bases remaining between them. The CDR3 sequence is 14 residues long. CDR3 protein: CSVEGGNQNTEAFF. The CDR3 DNA reads TGCAGCGTTGAAGGAGGGAACCAGAACACTGAAGCTTTCTTT.

The genes are TRBV11-2 and TRBJ2-7; 7 nucleotides align to TRBD2. Trimming cost V 1 base and J 2 bases; bases outside gene matches: 5. This CDR3 spans 15 amino acids. Germline assignment: CDR1 SGHAT and CDR2 FQNNGV. The CDR3 protein is CASSLVGRYTYEQYF. CDR3 DNA: TGTGCCAGCAGCTTAGTCGGGAGGTACACCTACGAGCAGTACTTC.

The rearrangement links TRBV20-1 to TRBJ2-2; 16 nucleotides match TRBD2. The CDR3 covers 18 residues. The germline V gene has CDR1 DFQATT and CDR2 SNEGSKA (reference sequence). The V segment lost 3 bases and the J segment 5 bases; nucleotides outside the gene matches: 9. The CDR3 loop reads CSASRGLAGGPRTGELFF. The CDR3 DNA follows: TGCAGTGCTAGTCGGGGACTAGCGGGGGGGCCGAGAACCGGGGAGCTGTTTTTT.

This chain uses TRBV28 with TRBJ1-5, with D tentatively TRBD1 (5 bases). The germline CDR1 and CDR2 sequences are MDHEN and SYDVKM. V lost 4 bases, J lost 4 bases, and 8 bases lay in between. CDR3 length: 13 residues. In nucleotides, the CDR3 is TGTGCCAGCAGTTGGGGGAGGAATCAGCCCCAGCATTTT. Translating it yields CASSWGRNQPQHF.

This chain joins TRBV2 and TRBJ1-5, with D possibly matching TRBD1 (5 bases). The CDR3 is made up of 16 amino acids. Trimming stripped 2 bases from V and 2 bases from J, with 13 bases between. The germline CDR1 and CDR2 sequences are SNHLY and FYNNEI. In DNA form, the CDR3 reads TGTGCCAGCAGTGAACGGGTCGGGGGGGGCAATCAGCCCCAGCATTTT. It is translated as CASSERVGGGNQPQHF.

The chain carries TRBV28 and TRBJ1-1; TRBD1 aligns across 11 bases. The germline V gene has CDR1 MDHEN and CDR2 SYDVKM. The CDR3 contains 18 residues. With 4 bases clipped from V and 0 bases from J, the junction kept 10 bases outside the gene matches. CDR3: CASSSNPGQGVVNTEAFF. For the CDR3, the DNA is TGTGCCAGCAGTTCCAACCCGGGACAGGGGGTTGTGAACACTGAAGCTTTCTTT.

The chain combines TRBV9 with TRBJ1-2; D might be TRBD1 (6 bases). This CDR3 spans 14 amino acids. V was shortened by 1 base and J by 2 bases, with 9 bases between the two germline ends. Germline V CDR1 and CDR2: SGDLS, YYNGEE. The CDR3 loop is CASSVNQGNYGYTF. The CDR3 DNA sequence: TGTGCCAGCAGCGTAAACCAGGGGAACTATGGCTACACCTTC.